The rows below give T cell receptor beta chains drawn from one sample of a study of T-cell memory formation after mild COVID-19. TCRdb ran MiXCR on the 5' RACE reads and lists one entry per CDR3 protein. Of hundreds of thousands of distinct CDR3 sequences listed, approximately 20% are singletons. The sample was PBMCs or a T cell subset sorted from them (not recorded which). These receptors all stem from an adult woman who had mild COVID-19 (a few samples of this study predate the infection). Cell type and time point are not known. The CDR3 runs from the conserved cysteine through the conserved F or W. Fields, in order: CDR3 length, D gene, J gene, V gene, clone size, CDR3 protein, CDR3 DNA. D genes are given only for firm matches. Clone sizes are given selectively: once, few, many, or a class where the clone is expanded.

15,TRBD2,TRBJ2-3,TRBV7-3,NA,CASSPLAGSADTQYF,TGTGCCAGCAGCCCATTAGCGGGATCGGCAGATACGCAGTATTTT
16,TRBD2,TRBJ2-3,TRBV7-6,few,CASSSQAGGRTDTQYF,TGTGCCAGCAGCTCCCAAGCGGGAGGGAGGACAGATACGCAGTATTTT
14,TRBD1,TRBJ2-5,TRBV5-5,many,CASSYWTGQETQYF,TGTGCCAGCAGCTACTGGACAGGGCAAGAGACCCAGTACTTC
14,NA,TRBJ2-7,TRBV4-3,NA,CASSQSQWAYEQYF,TGCGCCAGCAGCCAAAGTCAGTGGGCCTACGAGCAGTACTTC
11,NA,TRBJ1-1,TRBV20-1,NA,CSARPRRNAFF,TGCAGTGCTAGACCCCGCCGAAATGCTTTCTTT
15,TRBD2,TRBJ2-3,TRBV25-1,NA,CASSAVAGSTDTQYF,TGTGCCAGCAGTGCGGTAGCGGGAAGTACAGATACGCAGTATTTT
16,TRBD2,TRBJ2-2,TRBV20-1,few,CSARQREFGYTGELFF,TGCAGTGCTAGGCAGCGGGAGTTCGGGTACACCGGGGAGCTGTTTTTT
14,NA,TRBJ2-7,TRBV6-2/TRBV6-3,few,CASRRGLGSYEQYF,TGTGCCAGCAGGCGGGGACTGGGCTCCTACGAGCAGTACTTC
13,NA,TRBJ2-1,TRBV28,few,CASSPKLEDEQFF,TGTGCCAGCAGCCCCAAACTCGAGGATGAGCAGTTCTTC
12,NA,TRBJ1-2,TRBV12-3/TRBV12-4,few,CASSLLGIGYTF,TGTGCCAGCAGTTTATTGGGAATTGGCTACACCTTC
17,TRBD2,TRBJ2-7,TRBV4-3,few,CASSQDFLGTSSYEQYF,TGCGCCAGCAGCCAAGATTTTTTAGGGACTAGCTCCTACGAGCAGTACTTC
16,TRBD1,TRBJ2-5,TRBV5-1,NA,CASSLMARGRGETQYF,TGCGCCAGCAGCTTGATGGCCAGGGGGCGCGGGGAGACCCAGTACTTC
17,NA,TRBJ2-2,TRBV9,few,CASSVDPGGGLTGELFF,TGTGCCAGCAGCGTAGACCCAGGAGGGGGGCTGACCGGGGAGCTGTTTTTT
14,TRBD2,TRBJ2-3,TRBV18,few,CASSPSSGGDTQYF,TGTGCCAGCTCACCATCTAGCGGGGGTGATACGCAGTATTTT
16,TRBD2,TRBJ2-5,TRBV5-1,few,CASSFQYAGGAETQYF,TGCGCCAGCAGCTTTCAGTATGCGGGGGGCGCCGAGACCCAGTACTTC
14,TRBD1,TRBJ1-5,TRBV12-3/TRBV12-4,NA,CASRPTGGSQPQHF,TGTGCCAGCCGCCCAACAGGGGGCTCTCAGCCCCAGCATTTT
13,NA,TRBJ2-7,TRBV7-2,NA,CASSLEFAYEQYF,TGTGCCAGCAGCTTAGAGTTCGCCTACGAGCAGTACTTC
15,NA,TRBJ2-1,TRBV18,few,CASSPMAGSRDEQFF,TGTGCCAGCTCACCAATGGCAGGGAGTCGGGATGAGCAGTTCTTC
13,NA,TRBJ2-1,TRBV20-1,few,CSASGTSYNEQFF,TGCAGTGCGTCCGGGACAAGTTACAATGAGCAGTTCTTC
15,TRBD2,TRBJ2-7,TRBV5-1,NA,CASSFGRGRGDEQYF,TGCGCCAGCAGCTTTGGTCGGGGCCGGGGGGACGAGCAGTACTTC
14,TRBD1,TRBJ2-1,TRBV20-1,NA,CSASRGPTYNEQFF,TGCAGTGCTAGTAGGGGGCCAACCTACAATGAGCAGTTCTTC
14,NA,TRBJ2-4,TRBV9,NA,CASSVGAGGNIQYF,TGTGCCAGCAGCGTAGGTGCAGGAGGAAACATTCAGTACTTC
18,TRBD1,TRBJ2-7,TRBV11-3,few,CASSSPWTGGLHNYEQYF,TGTGCCAGCAGCTCACCCTGGACAGGGGGCCTTCACAACTACGAGCAGTACTTC
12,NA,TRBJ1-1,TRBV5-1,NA,CASQGGNTEAFF,TGCGCCAGCCAGGGCGGAAACACTGAAGCTTTCTTT
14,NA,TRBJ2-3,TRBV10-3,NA,CAISEGRSTDTQYF,TGTGCCATCAGTGAAGGGCGTAGCACAGATACGCAGTATTTT
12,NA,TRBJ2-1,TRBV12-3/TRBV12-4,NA,CASSLPHNEQFF,TGTGCCAGCAGTTTACCCCACAATGAGCAGTTCTTC
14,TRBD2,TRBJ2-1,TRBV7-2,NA,CASSPTSGPNEQFF,TGTGCCAGCAGCCCTACTAGCGGCCCCAATGAGCAGTTCTTC
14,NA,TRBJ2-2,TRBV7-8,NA,CASSLAAGYGELFF,TGTGCCAGCAGCTTAGCGGCAGGGTACGGGGAGCTGTTTTTT
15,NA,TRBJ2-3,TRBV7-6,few,CASSRMTGGLDTQYF,TGTGCCAGCAGCCGCATGACCGGCGGTCTAGATACGCAGTATTTT
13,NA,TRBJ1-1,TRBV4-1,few,CASSPSKGTEAFF,TGCGCCAGCAGCCCCAGTAAGGGGACTGAAGCTTTCTTT
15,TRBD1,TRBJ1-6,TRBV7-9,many,CASSPSGQGNSPLHF,TGTGCCAGCAGCCCAAGTGGACAGGGGAATTCACCCCTCCACTTT
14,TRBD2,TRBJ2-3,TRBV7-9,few,CASSREGTADTQYF,TGTGCCAGCAGCAGGGAGGGAACTGCAGATACGCAGTATTTT
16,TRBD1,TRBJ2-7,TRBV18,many,CASSPMGTGDSYEQYF,TGTGCCAGCTCACCAATGGGGACAGGGGATTCCTACGAGCAGTACTTC
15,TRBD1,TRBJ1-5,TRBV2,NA,CASSEDRGGNQPQHF,TGTGCCAGCAGTGAGGACAGGGGCGGAAATCAGCCCCAGCATTTT
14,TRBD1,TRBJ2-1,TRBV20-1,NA,CSARSGTGGNEQFF,TGCAGTGCCAGATCCGGGACAGGGGGCAATGAGCAGTTCTTC
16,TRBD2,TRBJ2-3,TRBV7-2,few,CASSKAQAGGTDTQYF,TGTGCCAGCAGCAAAGCCCAAGCGGGGGGCACAGATACGCAGTATTTT
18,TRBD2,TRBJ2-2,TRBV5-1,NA,CASSPRLAGISMVGELFF,TGCGCCAGCAGCCCACGACTAGCGGGAATCTCTATGGTCGGGGAGCTGTTTTTT
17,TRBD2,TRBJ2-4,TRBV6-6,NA,CASSYSGTSGGAAIQYF,TGTGCCAGCAGTTATTCCGGGACTAGCGGGGGGGCCGCCATTCAGTACTTC